This TCR beta chain was retrieved from a study of cytomegalovirus exposure and HLA in healthy donors. Trimming left V 6 bases short and J 0 bases short, with 14 bases between. There are 15 residues in the CDR3. Germline loops: CDR1 SEHNR, CDR2 FQNEAQ (reference sequence). With 60 Vbeta and 13 Jbeta primers, the PCR was carried out. The protocol was immunoSEQ multiplex PCR, while the TCRdb copy is restricted to in-frame clones and leaves out a portion. The sample records 80,000 to 90,000 clones, roughly 75% being singletons. Material for sequencing was PBMCs. The TCR sequence derives from a man in his forties in good health and CMV-seronegative. V is TRBV7-9 and J is TRBJ1-1, with a possible D match to TRBD1 (5 bases). In DNA form, the CDR3 reads TGTGCCAGCAGAGGAACAGGACTATTGAACACTGAAGCTTTCTTT. Translating it yields CASRGTGLLNTEAFF.